Sequencing of this TCR beta chain was carried out in a study of blood T cell repertoires in COVID-19. The V gene end was trimmed by 5 bases and the J gene end by 4 bases; junction bases not matched to a gene: 6. The CDR3 loop spans 14 amino acids. Germline V gene sequence: CDR1 MNHEY, CDR2 SVGEGT. Data came from immunoSEQ multiplex PCR; TCRdb stores just in-frame clones and leaves some out. The sample has 250,000 or so clones, 86% seen once. The sequence derives from a woman aged 50 to 60 who had recovered from COVID-19. V gene TRBV6-2 or TRBV6-3 combines with J gene TRBJ1-1; 8 bases are a match to TRBD1. Material for sequencing was PBMCs or T cells enriched from blood (not recorded which). CDR3 residues: CASSRQGWATEAFF. The CDR3 DNA reads TGTGCCAGCAGTCGACAGGGGTGGGCCACTGAAGCTTTCTTT.